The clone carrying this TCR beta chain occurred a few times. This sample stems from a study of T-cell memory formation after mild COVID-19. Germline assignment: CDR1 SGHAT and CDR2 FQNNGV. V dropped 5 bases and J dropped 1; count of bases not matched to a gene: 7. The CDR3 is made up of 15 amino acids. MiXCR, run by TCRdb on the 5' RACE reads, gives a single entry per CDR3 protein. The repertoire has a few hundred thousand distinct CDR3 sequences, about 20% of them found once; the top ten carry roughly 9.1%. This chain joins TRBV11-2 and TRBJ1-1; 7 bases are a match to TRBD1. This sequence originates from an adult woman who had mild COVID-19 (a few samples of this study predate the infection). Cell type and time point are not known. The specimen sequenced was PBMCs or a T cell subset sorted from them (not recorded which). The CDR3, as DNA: TGTGCCAGCAGCAAATATCAGGGGGGGAACACTGAAGCTTTCTTT. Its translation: CASSKYQGGNTEAFF.